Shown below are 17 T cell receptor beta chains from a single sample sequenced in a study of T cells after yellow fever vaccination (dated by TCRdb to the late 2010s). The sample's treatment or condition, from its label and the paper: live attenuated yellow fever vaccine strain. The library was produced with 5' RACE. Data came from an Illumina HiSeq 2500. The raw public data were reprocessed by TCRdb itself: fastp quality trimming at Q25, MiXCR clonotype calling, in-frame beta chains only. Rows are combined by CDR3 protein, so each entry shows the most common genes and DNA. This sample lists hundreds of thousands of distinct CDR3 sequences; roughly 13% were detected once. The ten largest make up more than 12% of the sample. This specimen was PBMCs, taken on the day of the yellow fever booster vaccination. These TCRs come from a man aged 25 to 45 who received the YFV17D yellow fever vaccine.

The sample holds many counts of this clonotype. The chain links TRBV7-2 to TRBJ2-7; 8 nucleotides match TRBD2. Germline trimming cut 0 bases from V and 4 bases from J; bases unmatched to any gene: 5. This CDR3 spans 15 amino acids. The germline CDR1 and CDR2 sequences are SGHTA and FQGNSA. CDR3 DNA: TGTGCCAGCAGCTTAGCGACCGGGACTAGGTACGAGCAGTACTTC. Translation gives CASSLATGTRYEQYF.

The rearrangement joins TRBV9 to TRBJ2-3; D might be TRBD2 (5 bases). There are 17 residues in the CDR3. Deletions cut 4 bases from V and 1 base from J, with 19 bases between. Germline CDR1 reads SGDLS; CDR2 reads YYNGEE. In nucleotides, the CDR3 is TGTGCCAGCAGCTCCACGGAGGTGGGAGTTGGCACAGATACGCAGTATTTT. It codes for CASSSTEVGVGTDTQYF.

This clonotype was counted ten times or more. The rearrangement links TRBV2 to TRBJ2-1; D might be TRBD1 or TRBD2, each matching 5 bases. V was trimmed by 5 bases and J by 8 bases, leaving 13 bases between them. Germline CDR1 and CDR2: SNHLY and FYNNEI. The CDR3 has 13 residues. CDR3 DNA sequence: TGTGCCAGCAGTAGGGACCTCGGGGATGAGCAGTTCTTC. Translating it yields CASSRDLGDEQFF.

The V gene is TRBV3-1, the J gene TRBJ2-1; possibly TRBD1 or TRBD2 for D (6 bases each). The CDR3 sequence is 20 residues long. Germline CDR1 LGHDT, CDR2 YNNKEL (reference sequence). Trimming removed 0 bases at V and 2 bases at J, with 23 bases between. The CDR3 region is CASSQDYGGDGGGPYNEQFF. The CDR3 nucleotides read TGTGCCAGCAGCCAAGATTATGGGGGAGACGGAGGGGGGCCCTACAATGAGCAGTTCTTC.

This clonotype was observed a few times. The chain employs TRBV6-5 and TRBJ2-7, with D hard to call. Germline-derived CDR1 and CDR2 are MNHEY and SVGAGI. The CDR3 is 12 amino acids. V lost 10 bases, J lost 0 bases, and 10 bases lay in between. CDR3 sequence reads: CATGEVSYEQYF. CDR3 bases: TGTGCCACCGGAGAGGTCTCCTACGAGCAGTACTTC.

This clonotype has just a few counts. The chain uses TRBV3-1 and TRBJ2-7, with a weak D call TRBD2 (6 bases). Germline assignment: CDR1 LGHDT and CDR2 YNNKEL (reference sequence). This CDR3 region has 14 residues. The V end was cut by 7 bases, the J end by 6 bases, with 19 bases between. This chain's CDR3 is CASTSASPGSEQYF. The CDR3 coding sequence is TGTGCCAGCACTTCAGCGTCACCCGGGAGCGAGCAGTACTTC.

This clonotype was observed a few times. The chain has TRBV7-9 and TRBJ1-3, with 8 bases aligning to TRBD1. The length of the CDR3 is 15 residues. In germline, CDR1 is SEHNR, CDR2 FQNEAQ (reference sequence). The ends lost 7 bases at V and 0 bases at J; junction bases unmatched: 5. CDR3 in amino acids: CASTPGGFSGNTIYF. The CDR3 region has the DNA TGTGCCAGCACTCCAGGGGGCTTCTCTGGAAACACCATATATTTT.

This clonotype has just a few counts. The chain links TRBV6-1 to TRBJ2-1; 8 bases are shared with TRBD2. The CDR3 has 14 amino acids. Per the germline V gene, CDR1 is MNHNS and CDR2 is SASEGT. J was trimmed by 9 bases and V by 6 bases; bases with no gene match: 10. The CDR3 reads CASSRGLADPEQFF. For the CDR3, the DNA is TGTGCCAGCAGCCGCGGACTAGCCGACCCTGAGCAGTTCTTC.

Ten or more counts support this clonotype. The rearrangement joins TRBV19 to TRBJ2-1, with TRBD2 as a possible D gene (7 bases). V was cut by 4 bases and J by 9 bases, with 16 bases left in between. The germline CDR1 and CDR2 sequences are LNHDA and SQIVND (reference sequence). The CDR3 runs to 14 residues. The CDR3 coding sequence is TGTGCCAGTAGTACGGGGGCCCCTAGCGGTGAGCAGTTCTTC. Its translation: CASSTGAPSGEQFF. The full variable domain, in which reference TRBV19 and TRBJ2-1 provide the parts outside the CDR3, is DGGITQSPKYLFRKEGQNVTLSCEQNLNHDAMYWYRQDPGQGLRLIYYSQIVNDFQKGDIAEGYSVSREKKESFPLTVTSAQKNPTAFYLCASSTGAPSGEQFFGPGTRLTVL.

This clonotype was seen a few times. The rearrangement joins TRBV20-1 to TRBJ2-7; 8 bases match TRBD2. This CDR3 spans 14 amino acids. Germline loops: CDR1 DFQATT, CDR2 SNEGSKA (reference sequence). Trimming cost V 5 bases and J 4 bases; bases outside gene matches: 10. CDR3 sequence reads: CSAAHGGARYEQYF. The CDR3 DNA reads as TGCAGTGCTGCCCACGGGGGGGCGAGGTACGAGCAGTACTTC.

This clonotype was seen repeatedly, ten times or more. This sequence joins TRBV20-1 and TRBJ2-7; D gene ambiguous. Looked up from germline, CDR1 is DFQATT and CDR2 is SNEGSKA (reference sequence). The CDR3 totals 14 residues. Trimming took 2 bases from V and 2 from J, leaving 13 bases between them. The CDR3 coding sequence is TGCAGTGCTAGAACACCCACAATTCCCTACGAGCAGTACTTC. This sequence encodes CSARTPTIPYEQYF.

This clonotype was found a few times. The CDR3 DNA reads TGTGCCAGCAGTTACTCGGTGGGTTGGGAGACCCAGTACTTC. Amino acid sequence: CASSYSVGWETQYF. The gene calls are TRBV6-5 and TRBJ2-5; no definite D call. This CDR3 comprises 14 residues. V was trimmed by 0 bases and J by 5 bases, leaving 10 bases between them. Germline-derived CDR1 and CDR2 are MNHEY and SVGAGI.

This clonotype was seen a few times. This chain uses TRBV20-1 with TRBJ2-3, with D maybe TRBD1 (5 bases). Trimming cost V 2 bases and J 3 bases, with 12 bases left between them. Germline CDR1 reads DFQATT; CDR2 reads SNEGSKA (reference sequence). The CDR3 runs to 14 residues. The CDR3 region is CSARQGPGTDTQYF. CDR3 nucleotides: TGCAGTGCTAGACAGGGCCCTGGGACAGATACGCAGTATTTT.

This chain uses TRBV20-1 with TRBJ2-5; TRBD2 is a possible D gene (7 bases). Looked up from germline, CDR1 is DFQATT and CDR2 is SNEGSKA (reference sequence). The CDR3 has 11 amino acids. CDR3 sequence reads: CSQGRGETQYF. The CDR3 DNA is TGCAGCCAGGGGAGGGGGGAGACCCAGTACTTC.

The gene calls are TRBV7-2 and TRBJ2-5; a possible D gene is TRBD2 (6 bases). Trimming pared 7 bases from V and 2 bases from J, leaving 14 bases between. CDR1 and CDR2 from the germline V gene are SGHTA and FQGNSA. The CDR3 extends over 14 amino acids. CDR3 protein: CASTPGVSQETQYF. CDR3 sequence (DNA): TGTGCCAGCACCCCGGGAGTATCACAAGAGACCCAGTACTTC.

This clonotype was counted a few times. In nucleotides, the CDR3 is TGTGCCAGCTCAGCATGGACAGGGAGAAATCAGCCCCAGCATTTT. This encodes CASSAWTGRNQPQHF. The chain links TRBV18 to TRBJ1-5, with 8 bases aligning to TRBD1. This CDR3 is 15 amino acids long. Trimming at V came to 5 bases and at J to 4 bases, leaving 7 bases not matched to a gene. Germline-derived CDR1 and CDR2 are KGHSH and LQKENI.

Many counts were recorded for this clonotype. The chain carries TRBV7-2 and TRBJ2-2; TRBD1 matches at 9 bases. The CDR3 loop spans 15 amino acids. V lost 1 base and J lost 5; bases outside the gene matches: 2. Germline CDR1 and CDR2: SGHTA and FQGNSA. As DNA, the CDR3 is TGTGCCAGCAGCTTAGGGGACAGGGTTACCGGGGAGCTGTTTTTT. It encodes CASSLGDRVTGELFF.